The 4 T cell receptor beta chains presented below share a single source sample, sequenced in a study of PD-1 blockade in classical Hodgkin lymphoma. The method was immunoSEQ multiplex PCR; TCRdb's version includes in-frame clones alone and lacks a portion of them. The table lists 10,000 to 15,000 clones, roughly 84% of them singletons, with around 24% in the top ten. All trial patients relapsed after autologous stem cell transplantation. The starting material was peripheral blood mononuclear cells (PBMCs), obtained at baseline. Receptor source: a human donor with classical Hodgkin lymphoma.

The V call is TRBV7-6, the J call TRBJ2-5; the match to TRBD2 covers 10 bases. From germline, CDR1 is SGHVS and CDR2 FNYEAQ. The ends lost 5 bases at V and 4 bases at J; junction bases unmatched: 4. The CDR3 spans 14 residues. CDR3: CASSHRLAGETQYF. CDR3 DNA sequence: TGTGCCAGCAGCCATCGACTAGCGGGAGAGACCCAGTACTTC.

The chain joins TRBV4-3 to TRBJ1-5; D not resolved. Germline V gives CDR1 LGHNA, CDR2 YSLEER. V was clipped by 2 bases and J by 6 bases, with 14 bases between them. The CDR3 covers 15 residues. CDR3 sequence (DNA): TGCGCCAGCAGCCAACGGGTACAGTTCGGTCAGCCCCAGCATTTT. It yields the protein CASSQRVQFGQPQHF.

This clone appeared a single time. The V gene is TRBV5-4, the J gene TRBJ2-4; tentative D call: TRBD1 (6 bases). This CDR3 has 14 residues. V lost 3 bases and J 11 bases, leaving 18 bases between the germline ends. Germline V lookup: CDR1 SGHNT, CDR2 YYREEE (reference sequence). CDR3 nucleotide sequence: TGTGCCAGCAGCTCGGGCCCCAGGGGTCTCTTTCAGTACTTC. Amino acids: CASSSGPRGLFQYF.

The chain couples TRBV10-3 to TRBJ1-4; possibly TRBD1 for D (5 bases). CDR1 is ENHRY, CDR2 SYGVKD, per germline. The V end lost 4 bases, the J end lost 8 bases, and 11 bases lay between the germline ends. This CDR3 contains 13 residues. The CDR3 DNA sequence: TGTGCCATCAGTGGGACCAACAGGGAAAAACTGTTTTTT. The encoded protein is CAISGTNREKLFF.